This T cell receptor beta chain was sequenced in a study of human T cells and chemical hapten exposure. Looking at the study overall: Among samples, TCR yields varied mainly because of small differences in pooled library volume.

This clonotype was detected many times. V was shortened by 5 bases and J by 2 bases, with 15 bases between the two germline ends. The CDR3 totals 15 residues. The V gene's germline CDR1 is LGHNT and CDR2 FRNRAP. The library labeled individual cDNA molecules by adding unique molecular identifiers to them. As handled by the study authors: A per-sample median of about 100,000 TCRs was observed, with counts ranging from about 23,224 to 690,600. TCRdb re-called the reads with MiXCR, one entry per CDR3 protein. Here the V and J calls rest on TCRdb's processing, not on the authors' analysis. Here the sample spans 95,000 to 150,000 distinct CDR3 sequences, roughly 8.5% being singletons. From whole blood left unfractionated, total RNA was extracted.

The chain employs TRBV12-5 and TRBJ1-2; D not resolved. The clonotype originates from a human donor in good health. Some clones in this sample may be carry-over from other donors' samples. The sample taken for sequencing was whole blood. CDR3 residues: CASGPWWDPNYGYTF. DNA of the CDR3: TGTGCTAGTGGTCCATGGTGGGATCCGAACTATGGCTACACCTTC.